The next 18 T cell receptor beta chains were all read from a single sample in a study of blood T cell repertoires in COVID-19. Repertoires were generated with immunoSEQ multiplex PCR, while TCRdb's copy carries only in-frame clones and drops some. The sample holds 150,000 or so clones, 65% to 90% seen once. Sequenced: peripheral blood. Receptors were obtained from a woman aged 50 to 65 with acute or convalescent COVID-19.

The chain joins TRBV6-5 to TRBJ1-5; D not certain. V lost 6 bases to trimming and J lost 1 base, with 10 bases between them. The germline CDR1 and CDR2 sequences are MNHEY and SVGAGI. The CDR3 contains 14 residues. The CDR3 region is CASSPGRSNQPQHF. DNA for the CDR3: TGTGCCAGCAGCCCAGGTAGGAGCAATCAGCCCCAGCATTTT.

In nucleotides, the CDR3 is TGTGCCAGCAGTTTATTGGGACAGGGAAGCACAGATACGCAGTATTTT. It is translated as CASSLLGQGSTDTQYF. The J gene is TRBJ2-3, the V gene TRBV27, with 9 nucleotides matching TRBD1. Germline V gene data show CDR1 as MNHEY and CDR2 as SMNVEV (reference sequence). The V segment lost 1 base and the J segment 0 bases; nucleotides outside the gene matches: 2. The CDR3 loop spans 16 amino acids.

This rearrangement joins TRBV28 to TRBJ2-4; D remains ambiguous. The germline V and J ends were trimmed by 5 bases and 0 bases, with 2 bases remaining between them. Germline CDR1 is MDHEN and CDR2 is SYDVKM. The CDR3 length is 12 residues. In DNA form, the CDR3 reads TGTGCCAGCAGTCTAGCCAAAAACATTCAGTACTTC. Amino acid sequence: CASSLAKNIQYF.

The CDR3 loop reads CASRDGGGPNYGYTF. The CDR3 region has the DNA TGTGCCAGCAGGGATGGGGGGGGACCAAACTATGGCTACACCTTC. The J gene is TRBJ1-2, the V gene TRBV6-5, with D possibly being TRBD1 (5 bases). The germline V gene encodes CDR1 MNHEY and CDR2 SVGAGI. V lost 6 bases, J lost 2 bases, and 16 bases lay in between. CDR3 length: 15 amino acids.

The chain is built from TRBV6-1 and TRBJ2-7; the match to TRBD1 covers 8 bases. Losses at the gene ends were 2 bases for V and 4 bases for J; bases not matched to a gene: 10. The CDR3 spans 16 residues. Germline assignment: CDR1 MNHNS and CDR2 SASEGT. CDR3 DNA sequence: TGTGCCAGCAGTGAACCCCGTCGCAGGGGGCATTACGAGCAGTACTTC. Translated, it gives CASSEPRRRGHYEQYF.

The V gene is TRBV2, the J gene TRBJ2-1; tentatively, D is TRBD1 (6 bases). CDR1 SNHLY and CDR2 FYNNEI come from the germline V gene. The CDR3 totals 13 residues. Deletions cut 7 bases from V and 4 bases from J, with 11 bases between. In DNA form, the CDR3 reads TGTGCCAGCACACAGGGCAAGTACAATGAGCAGTTCTTC. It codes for CASTQGKYNEQFF.

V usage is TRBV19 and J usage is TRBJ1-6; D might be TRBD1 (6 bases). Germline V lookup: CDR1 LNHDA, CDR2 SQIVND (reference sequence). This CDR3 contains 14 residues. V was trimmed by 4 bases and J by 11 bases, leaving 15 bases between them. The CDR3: CASSTVQGKAPLHF. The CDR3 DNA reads TGTGCCAGTAGTACGGTCCAGGGGAAGGCACCCCTCCACTTT.

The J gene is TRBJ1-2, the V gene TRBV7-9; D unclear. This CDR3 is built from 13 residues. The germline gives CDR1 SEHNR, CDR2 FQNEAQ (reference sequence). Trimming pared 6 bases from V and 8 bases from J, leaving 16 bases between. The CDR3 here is CASSKDTYVGYTF. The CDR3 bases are TGTGCCAGCAGTAAAGACACCTATGTCGGCTACACCTTC.

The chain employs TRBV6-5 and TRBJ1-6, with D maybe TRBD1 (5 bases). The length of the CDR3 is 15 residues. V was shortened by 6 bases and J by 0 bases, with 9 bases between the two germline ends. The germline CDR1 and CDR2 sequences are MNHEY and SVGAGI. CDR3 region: CASRGGNSYNSPLHF. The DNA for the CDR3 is TGTGCCAGCAGGGGGGGGAACTCCTATAATTCACCCCTCCACTTT.

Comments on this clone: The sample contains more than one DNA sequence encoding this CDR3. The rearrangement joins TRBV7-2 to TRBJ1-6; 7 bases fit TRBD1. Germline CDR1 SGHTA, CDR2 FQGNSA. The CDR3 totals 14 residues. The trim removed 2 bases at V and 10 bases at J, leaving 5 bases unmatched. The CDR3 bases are TGTGCCAGCAGCTTAAAGGGGGCGGGATCACCCCTCCACTTT. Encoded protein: CASSLKGAGSPLHF.

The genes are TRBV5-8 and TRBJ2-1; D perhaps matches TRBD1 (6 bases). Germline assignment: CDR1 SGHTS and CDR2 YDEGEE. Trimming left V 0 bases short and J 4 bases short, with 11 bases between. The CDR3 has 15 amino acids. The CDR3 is CASSLGQVRYNEQFF. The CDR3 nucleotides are TGTGCCAGCAGCTTGGGACAGGTTCGTTACAATGAGCAGTTCTTC.

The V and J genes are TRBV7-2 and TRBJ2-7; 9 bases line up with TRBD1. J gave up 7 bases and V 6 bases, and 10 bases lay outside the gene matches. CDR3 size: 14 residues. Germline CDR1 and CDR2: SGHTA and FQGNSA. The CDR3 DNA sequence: TGTGCCAGCAGTCGACCGGGACAGGGTAAAGAGCAGTACTTC. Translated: CASSRPGQGKEQYF.

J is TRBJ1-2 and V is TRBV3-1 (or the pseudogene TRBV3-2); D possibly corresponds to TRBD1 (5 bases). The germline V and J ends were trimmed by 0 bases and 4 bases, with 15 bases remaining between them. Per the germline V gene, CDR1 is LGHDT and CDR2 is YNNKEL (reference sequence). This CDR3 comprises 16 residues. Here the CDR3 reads CASSQDGAGSSYGYTF. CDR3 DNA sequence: TGTGCCAGCAGCCAAGATGGGGCGGGGTCGAGCTATGGCTACACCTTC.

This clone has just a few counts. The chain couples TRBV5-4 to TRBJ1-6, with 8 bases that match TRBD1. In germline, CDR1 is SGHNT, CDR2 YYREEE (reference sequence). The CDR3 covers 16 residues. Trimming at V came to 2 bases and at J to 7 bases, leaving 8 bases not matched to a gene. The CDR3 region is CASSFPSGGENSPLHF. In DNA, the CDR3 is TGTGCCAGCAGCTTCCCCTCAGGGGGCGAGAATTCACCCCTCCACTTT.

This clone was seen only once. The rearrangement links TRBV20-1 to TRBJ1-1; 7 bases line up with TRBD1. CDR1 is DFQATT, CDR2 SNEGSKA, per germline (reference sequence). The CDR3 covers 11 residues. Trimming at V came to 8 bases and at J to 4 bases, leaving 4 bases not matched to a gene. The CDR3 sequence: CSSGGGTEAFF. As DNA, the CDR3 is TGCAGTTCAGGGGGTGGCACTGAAGCTTTCTTT.

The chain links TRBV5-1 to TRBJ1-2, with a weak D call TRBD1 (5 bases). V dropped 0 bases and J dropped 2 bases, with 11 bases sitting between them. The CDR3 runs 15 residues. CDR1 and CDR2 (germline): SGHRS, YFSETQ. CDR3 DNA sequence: TGCGCCAGCAGCTTGGGCGGGGGTATGAACTATGGCTACACCTTC. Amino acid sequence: CASSLGGGMNYGYTF.

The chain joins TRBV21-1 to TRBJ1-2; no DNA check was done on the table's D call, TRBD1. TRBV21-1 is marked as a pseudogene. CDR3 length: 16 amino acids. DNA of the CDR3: TGTGCCAGCAGCAAAGGTGTAGCCAGGGAAATGAATGGCTACACCTTC. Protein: CASSKGVAREMNGYTF.

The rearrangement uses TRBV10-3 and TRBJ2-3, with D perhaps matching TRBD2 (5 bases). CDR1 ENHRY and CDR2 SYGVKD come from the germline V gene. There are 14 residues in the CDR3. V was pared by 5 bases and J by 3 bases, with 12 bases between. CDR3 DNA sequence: TGTGCCATCAGTTTAACCGGGAAAACAGATACGCAGTATTTT. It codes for CAISLTGKTDTQYF.